The 15 T cell receptor beta chains reported below all come from one sample, sequenced in a study of cytomegalovirus exposure and HLA in healthy donors. Generated by immunoSEQ multiplex PCR, the TCRdb table keeps only in-frame clones and is missing some. This sample has some 110,000 clones; roughly 88% occur once, and the top ten carry around 5%. Sequencing was performed on PBMCs. The receptors originated from a young man in good health and CMV-seronegative.

V usage is TRBV7-6 and J usage is TRBJ2-5; 8 bases are shared with TRBD2. Germline CDR1 is SGHVS and CDR2 is FNYEAQ. With V trimmed by 2 bases and J by 4 bases, 3 bases remained unmatched. The CDR3 totals 14 residues. This CDR3 is CASSLSGGAETQYF. The CDR3 coding sequence is TGTGCCAGCAGCTTATCGGGAGGGGCAGAGACCCAGTACTTC.

The chain couples TRBV30 to TRBJ1-2, with TRBD1 as a possible D gene (5 bases). Per the germline V gene, CDR1 is GTSNPN and CDR2 is SVGIG (reference sequence). The CDR3 spans 17 residues. Trimming stripped 3 bases from V and 0 bases from J, with 20 bases between. The CDR3 nucleotides are TGTGCCTGGAGATCGTCGACCTGGGGGGTGACTAACTATGGCTACACCTTC. Translated: CAWRSSTWGVTNYGYTF.

V gene TRBV7-9 combines with J gene TRBJ1-6; D not resolved. This CDR3 region has 14 residues. V gave up 1 base and J gave up 8 bases, with 9 bases separating them. The germline V gene encodes CDR1 SEHNR and CDR2 FQNEAQ (reference sequence). CDR3 in amino acids: CASSLVAGDSPLHF. The CDR3 nucleotides are TGTGCCAGCAGCTTAGTTGCGGGAGATTCACCCCTCCACTTT.

The gene calls are TRBV29-1 and TRBJ2-3; 7 bases fit TRBD2. Trimming cost V 5 bases and J 6 bases; bases outside gene matches: 14. CDR3 size: 15 residues. Germline CDR1 reads SQVTM; CDR2 reads ANQGSEA. CDR3 coding DNA: TGCAGCGTTATATCTAGCGGAGGAGGGTCTGATACGCAGTATTTT. This sequence encodes CSVISSGGGSDTQYF.

The chain combines TRBV9 with TRBJ2-7; D gene ambiguous. CDR1 and CDR2 from the germline V gene are SGDLS and YYNGEE. Trimming cost V 0 bases and J 6 bases, with 10 bases left between them. This CDR3 is 13 amino acids long. CDR3 sequence reads: CASSVAPSGEQYF. The CDR3 DNA sequence: TGTGCCAGCAGCGTAGCACCCTCCGGCGAGCAGTACTTC.

The chain links TRBV9 to TRBJ1-2; maybe TRBD1 (5 bases). Trimming took off 0 bases at V and 7 bases at J, with 13 bases between the two ends. CDR3 length: 14 amino acids. Germline-derived CDR1 and CDR2 are SGDLS and YYNGEE. CDR3 bases: TGTGCCAGCAGCGTAGGGGGCTCCCCCCTTGGCTACACCTTC. Protein sequence: CASSVGGSPLGYTF.

The chain is built from TRBV5-1 and TRBJ1-3; no clear D gene. The CDR3 extends over 13 amino acids. Germline V gene lookup returns CDR1 SGHRS and CDR2 YFSETQ. Trimming left V 2 bases short and J 3 bases short, with 6 bases between. The chain's CDR3 is CASSLTRGNTIYF. In nucleotides, the CDR3 is TGCGCCAGCAGCTTAACGCGTGGAAACACCATATATTTT.

V and J are TRBV11-2 and TRBJ2-7, with D maybe TRBD2 (5 bases). Germline V gene sequence: CDR1 SGHAT, CDR2 FQNNGV. The CDR3 has 14 amino acids. Trimming cost V 4 bases and J 2 bases, with 12 bases left between them. CDR3 residues: CASSWGSATYEQYF. CDR3 DNA sequence: TGTGCCAGCAGCTGGGGTAGCGCAACCTACGAGCAGTACTTC.

This sequence joins TRBV5-4 and TRBJ2-1, with a tentative D call TRBD1 (6 bases). Germline loops: CDR1 SGHNT, CDR2 YYREEE (reference sequence). Trimming cost V 3 bases and J 3 bases, with 13 bases left between them. The CDR3 runs to 15 residues. The chain's CDR3 is CASSSRDTLYNEQFF. CDR3 DNA sequence: TGTGCCAGCAGCTCCCGGGACACACTCTACAATGAGCAGTTCTTC. The full variable domain, completed using reference TRBV5-4 and TRBJ2-1, is ETGVTQSPTHLIKTRGQQVTLRCSSQSGHNTVSWYQQALGQGPQFIFQYYREEENGRGNFPPRFSGLQFPNYSSELNVNALELDDSALYLCASSSRDTLYNEQFFGPGTRLTVL.

In its sample, this clone was seen a few times. The chain uses TRBV6-1 and TRBJ1-5, with a weak D call TRBD1 (6 bases). Germline values: CDR1 MNHNS, CDR2 SASEGT. Deletions cut 7 bases from V and 3 bases from J, with 10 bases between. This CDR3 spans 13 amino acids. The CDR3 sequence: CASTEGDNQPQHF. The CDR3 DNA sequence: TGTGCCAGCACCGAGGGGGACAATCAGCCCCAGCATTTT.

The gene calls are TRBV7-2 and TRBJ1-3, with 7 positions matching TRBD1. This CDR3 contains 16 residues. Looked up from germline, CDR1 is SGHTA and CDR2 is FQGNSA. V gave up 5 bases and J gave up 0 bases; unmatched junction bases: 7. The CDR3 here is CASSPGTASSGNTIYF. As DNA, the CDR3 is TGTGCCAGCAGCCCCGGGACAGCTAGCTCTGGAAACACCATATATTTT.

The rearrangement joins TRBV6-1 to TRBJ2-1; 10 positions agree with TRBD2. The CDR3 extends over 16 amino acids. Germline V CDR1 and CDR2: MNHNS, SASEGT. V lost 4 bases and J lost 0; bases outside the gene matches: 3. The CDR3 nucleotides are TGTGCCAGCAGTGCGTCTAGCGGGGGCTCCTACAATGAGCAGTTCTTC. Translating gives CASSASSGGSYNEQFF.

This clone appeared a few times. The chain employs TRBV6-1 and TRBJ1-2; D is perhaps TRBD1 (6 bases). V lost 6 bases, J lost 4 bases, and 15 bases lay in between. CDR1 is MNHNS, CDR2 SASEGT, per germline. This CDR3 comprises 14 residues. The CDR3 is CASRRTDHLYGYTF. CDR3 bases: TGTGCCAGCAGACGGACAGACCACCTCTATGGCTACACCTTC.

The rearrangement joins TRBV30 to TRBJ1-1; a weak D match, TRBD1 (6 bases). Trimming removed 1 base from V and 6 bases from J, with 12 bases in between. Germline lookup yields CDR1 GTSNPN and CDR2 SVGIG (reference sequence). The CDR3 is 13 amino acids. CDR3 sequence: CAWSGRGLPEAFF. In DNA form, the CDR3 reads TGTGCCTGGAGTGGCAGGGGACTACCTGAAGCTTTCTTT. The whole variable domain, filled in from reference TRBV30 and TRBJ1-1, reads SQTIHQWPATLVQPVGSPLSLECTVEGTSNPNLYWYRQAAGRGLQLLFYSVGIGQISSEVPQNLSASRPQDRQFILSSKKLLLSDSGFYLCAWSGRGLPEAFFGQGTRLTVV.

The count of this clone is one. This chain links TRBV11-2 with TRBJ1-6; D unresolved. The V and J ends lost 4 bases and 7 bases respectively, with 8 bases between them. Germline-derived CDR1 and CDR2 are SGHAT and FQNNGV. The CDR3 sequence is 13 residues long. The chain's CDR3 is CASSSIPNSPLHF. The CDR3 region has the DNA TGTGCCAGCAGCTCCATCCCAAATTCACCCCTCCACTTT.